Presented here are 18 T cell receptor beta chains from one specimen sequenced in a study of T cell changes during pregnancy in multiple sclerosis. Only in-frame clones appear in the TCRdb table, and some are missing; sequencing was by immunoSEQ multiplex PCR. The sample carries around 60,000 clones, about 90% recorded once. Sequencing used CD4+ T cells from peripheral blood mononuclear cells, obtained after pregnancy. All receptors come from a female donor in good health, enrolled as a control in a pregnancy study.

The chain is built from TRBV11-3 and TRBJ1-2; 8 bases match TRBD1. The CDR3 sequence is 19 residues long. The germline V gene encodes CDR1 SGHNT and CDR2 YENEEA. V gave up 4 bases and J gave up 2 bases; unmatched junction bases: 18. CDR3 nucleotide sequence: TGTGCCAGCAGCTCCCGTAGTGGAGGACAGGGATCGGCAAACTATGGCTACACCTTC. Translation gives CASSSRSGGQGSANYGYTF.

This chain links TRBV4-2 with TRBJ1-1, with TRBD1 matching over 9 bases. The germline V gene encodes CDR1 LGHNA and CDR2 YNFKEQ. The CDR3 is made up of 16 amino acids. V shed 5 bases and J 4 bases; nucleotides not matched to a gene: 11. The CDR3, as DNA: TGTGCCAGCAGCTATACAGGGGGCACCCCGGCCACTGAAGCTTTCTTT. The encoded protein is CASSYTGGTPATEAFF.

The chain recombines TRBV6-4 with TRBJ2-1; a possible D gene is TRBD2 (6 bases). V lost 6 bases, J lost 2 bases, and 17 bases lay in between. The CDR3 covers 16 residues. Germline V gene data show CDR1 as MRHNA and CDR2 as SNTAGT. CDR3 region: CASSEGLQEPYNEQFF. The CDR3 DNA follows: TGTGCCAGCAGCGAGGGACTCCAAGAACCCTACAATGAGCAGTTCTTC.

The rearrangement joins TRBV7-9 to TRBJ1-2; D unclear. Trimming took off 5 bases at V and 4 bases at J, with 8 bases between the two ends. The CDR3 is 12 amino acids. The germline V gene encodes CDR1 SEHNR and CDR2 FQNEAQ (reference sequence). The CDR3 DNA follows: TGTGCCAGCAGCCTAATCCCCTATGGCTACACCTTC. Translation gives CASSLIPYGYTF. The whole variable domain, filled in from reference TRBV7-9 and TRBJ1-2, reads DTGVSQNPRHKITKRGQNVTFRCDPISEHNRLYWYRQTLGQGPEFLTYFQNEAQLEKSRLLSDRFSAERPKGSFSTLEIQRTEQGDSAMYLCASSLIPYGYTFGSGTRLTVV.

The V call is TRBV10-3, the J call TRBJ1-2, with D perhaps TRBD1 (6 bases). Trimming shortened V by 6 bases and J by 1 base, and 21 bases separated the two germline ends. The CDR3 consists of 17 residues. CDR1 ENHRY and CDR2 SYGVKD come from the germline V gene. The CDR3 region has the DNA TGTGCCATCAGATCATTAAAAGGGGGAAGGGTTAACTATGGCTACACCTTC. It is translated as CAIRSLKGGRVNYGYTF.

V and J are TRBV30 and TRBJ1-6; the D is unclear. The germline V gene has CDR1 GTSNPN and CDR2 SVGIG (reference sequence). The CDR3 is 13 residues long. Deletions cut 1 base from V and 6 bases from J, with 7 bases between. The CDR3: CAWSDLSNSPLHF. The DNA of the CDR3 is TGTGCCTGGAGTGATTTATCTAATTCACCCCTCCACTTT.

V usage is TRBV19 and J usage is TRBJ1-1; TRBD1 aligns across 7 bases. The CDR3 extends over 13 amino acids. Germline V gene data show CDR1 as LNHDA and CDR2 as SQIVND (reference sequence). The ends lost 5 bases at V and 3 bases at J; junction bases unmatched: 3. CDR3 bases: TGTGCCAGTAGTGCCACAGGGGACACTGAAGCTTTCTTT. It encodes CASSATGDTEAFF.

The V and J genes are TRBV7-9 and TRBJ1-4, with no clear D. Germline values: CDR1 SEHNR, CDR2 FQNEAQ (reference sequence). Trimming pared 1 base from V and 2 bases from J, leaving 8 bases between. This CDR3 is built from 15 residues. CDR3 sequence (DNA): TGTGCCAGCAGCTTAGGAGGGTACACTAATGAAAAACTGTTTTTT. Translation gives CASSLGGYTNEKLFF.

The V call is TRBV7-2, the J call TRBJ2-5; 9 nucleotides agree with TRBD2. The V gene end was trimmed by 3 bases and the J gene end by 4 bases; junction bases not matched to a gene: 3. In germline, CDR1 is SGHTA, CDR2 FQGNSA. This CDR3 is 14 amino acids long. The CDR3 DNA reads TGTGCCAGCAGCTTGGGACTAGCCGGAGAGACCCAGTACTTC. Protein sequence: CASSLGLAGETQYF. The full variable domain, with the rest looked up from reference TRBV7-2 and TRBJ2-5, is GAGVSQSPSNKVTEKGKDVELRCDPISGHTALYWYRQSLGQGLEFLIYFQGNSAPDKSGLPSDRFSAERTGGSVSTLTIQRTQQEDSAVYLCASSLGLAGETQYFGPGTRLLVL.

This CDR3 is CASSYPADSSGNTIYF. Written as DNA, the CDR3 is TGTGCCAGCAGTTACCCAGCCGACAGCTCTGGAAACACCATATATTTT. This sequence joins TRBV6-6 and TRBJ1-3; D may be TRBD1 (5 bases). Trimming stripped 2 bases from V and 0 bases from J, with 11 bases between. The CDR3 loop spans 16 amino acids. Germline V gene sequence: CDR1 MNHNY, CDR2 SVGAGI (reference sequence).

This clone appeared a few times. The CDR3 bases are TGTGCCAGTAGCACACAGGGGGCGAATGGCAATCAGCCCCAGCATTTT. It yields the protein CASSTQGANGNQPQHF. The chain has TRBV19 and TRBJ1-5; 9 nucleotides align to TRBD1. CDR3 length equals 16 residues. The V segment lost 6 bases and the J segment 2 bases; nucleotides outside the gene matches: 8. From germline, CDR1 is LNHDA and CDR2 SQIVND (reference sequence).

The V gene is TRBV5-1, the J gene TRBJ1-6; TRBD1 is a possible D gene (5 bases). Trimming stripped 0 bases from V and 7 bases from J, with 8 bases between. The CDR3 totals 14 residues. Germline CDR1 is SGHRS and CDR2 is YFSETQ. The CDR3 sequence is CASSLGGSNSPLHF. The CDR3 DNA reads as TGCGCCAGCAGCTTGGGGGGCTCCAATTCACCCCTCCACTTT.

The chain carries TRBV11-3 and TRBJ2-3, with D tentatively TRBD2 (5 bases). Germline loops: CDR1 SGHNT, CDR2 YENEEA. CDR3 size: 13 residues. Trimming stripped 4 bases from V and 5 bases from J, with 10 bases between. The CDR3 DNA is TGTGCCAGCAGCTCCGCCGGGGAAGATACGCAGTATTTT. The encoded protein is CASSSAGEDTQYF.

This clone was seen a single time. The chain employs TRBV5-1 and TRBJ2-7; 10 nucleotides agree with TRBD2. Losses at the gene ends were 3 bases for V and 4 bases for J; bases not matched to a gene: 7. CDR3 length equals 15 residues. CDR1 SGHRS and CDR2 YFSETQ come from the germline V gene. CDR3 in amino acids: CASSSQRGGPYEQYF. The CDR3 DNA sequence: TGCGCCAGCAGCTCTCAGCGGGGGGGCCCTTACGAGCAGTACTTC.

This clone was picked up one time. The rearrangement uses TRBV30 and TRBJ1-2, with TRBD1 matching 11 bases. The CDR3 sequence is 15 residues long. V shed 2 bases, J shed 5 bases, and the junction held 7 bases outside the gene matches. The germline CDR1 and CDR2 sequences are GTSNPN and SVGIG (reference sequence). The CDR3, as DNA: TGTGCCTGGAGTCTCTTGGGACAGGGGGGTTATGGCTACACCTTC. Protein sequence: CAWSLLGQGGYGYTF.

The rearrangement links TRBV6-6 to TRBJ1-5, with D possibly matching TRBD1 (5 bases). The V end was cut by 8 bases, the J end by 3 bases, with 20 bases between. The CDR3 extends over 16 amino acids. Germline CDR1 and CDR2: MNHNY and SVGAGI (reference sequence). In nucleotides, the CDR3 is TGTGCCAGCCGTCCCGATCCGGGGGGATTCAATCAGCCCCAGCATTTT. It translates to CASRPDPGGFNQPQHF.

This clone was recorded only once. J is TRBJ1-1 and V is TRBV6-5, with a possible D match to TRBD1 (5 bases). Germline CDR1 reads MNHEY; CDR2 reads SVGAGI. V was pared by 2 bases and J by 1 base, with 14 bases between. CDR3 length: 16 amino acids. CDR3 loop: CASSYDFGTANTEAFF. The CDR3 DNA follows: TGTGCCAGCAGTTACGATTTCGGGACTGCGAACACTGAAGCTTTCTTT.

In this sample, this clone turned up a few times. V gene TRBV30 combines with J gene TRBJ1-1, with 11 bases fitting TRBD1. V trimming: 5 bases; J trimming: 6 bases; junction bases outside the gene matches: 5. The CDR3 totals 13 residues. Germline loops: CDR1 GTSNPN, CDR2 SVGIG (reference sequence). CDR3 region: CAWEGQGASEAFF. The CDR3 DNA sequence: TGTGCCTGGGAAGGACAGGGGGCGTCTGAAGCTTTCTTT.